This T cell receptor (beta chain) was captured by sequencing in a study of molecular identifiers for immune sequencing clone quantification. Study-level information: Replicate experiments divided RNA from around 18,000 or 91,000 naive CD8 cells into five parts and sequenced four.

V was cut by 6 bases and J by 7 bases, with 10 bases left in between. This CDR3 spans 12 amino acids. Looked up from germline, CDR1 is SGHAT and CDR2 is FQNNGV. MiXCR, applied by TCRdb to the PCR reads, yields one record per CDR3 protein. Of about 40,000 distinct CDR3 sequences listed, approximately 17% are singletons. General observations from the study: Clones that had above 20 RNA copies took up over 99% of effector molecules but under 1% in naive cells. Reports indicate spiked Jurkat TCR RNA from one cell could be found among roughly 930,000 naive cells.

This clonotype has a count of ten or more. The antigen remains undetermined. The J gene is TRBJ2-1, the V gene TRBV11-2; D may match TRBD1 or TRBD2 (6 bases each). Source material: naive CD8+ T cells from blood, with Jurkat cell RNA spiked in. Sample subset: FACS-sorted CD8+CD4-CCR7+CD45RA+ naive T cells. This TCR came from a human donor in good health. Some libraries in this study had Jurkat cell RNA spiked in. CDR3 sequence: CASRRGANEQFF. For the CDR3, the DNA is TGTGCCAGCAGGAGGGGGGCTAATGAGCAGTTCTTC.